This entry lists 12 T cell receptor beta chains sequenced from one sample in a study of neoadjuvant anti-PD-1 for oral cavity cancer. Sequencing used immunoSEQ multiplex PCR; TCRdb keeps in-frame clones, though not all of them. The sample shows around 15,000 clones, around 69% of them seen only once. Sequencing used PBMCs, obtained before nivolumab (anti-PD-1) treatment. The receptors come from a person aged 40-85 years with oral cavity squamous cell carcinoma.

The CDR3 sequence: CASSLLCEQYF. The CDR3 coding sequence is TGTGCCAGCAGCCTACTATGCGAGCAGTACTTC. V usage is TRBV6-5 and J usage is TRBJ2-7; D unclear. V gave up 6 bases and J gave up 6 bases, with 9 bases separating them. This CDR3 spans 11 amino acids. Germline V gene data show CDR1 as MNHEY and CDR2 as SVGAGI.

In this sample, this clone turned up a few times. The rearrangement links TRBV6-5 to TRBJ2-1, with 7 bases fitting TRBD1. Germline trimming cut 10 bases from V and 8 bases from J; bases unmatched to any gene: 2. Germline loops: CDR1 MNHEY, CDR2 SVGAGI. The CDR3 is 10 amino acids. CDR3 residues: CANRGDEQFF. In DNA, the CDR3 is TGTGCCAACAGGGGCGATGAGCAGTTCTTC.

The rearrangement uses TRBV9 and TRBJ1-1, with D possibly being TRBD1 (6 bases). This CDR3 has 15 residues. Germline V gives CDR1 SGDLS, CDR2 YYNGEE. The ends were cut back, 4 bases at V and 0 bases at J, with 13 bases in the middle. The CDR3 DNA sequence: TGTGCCAGCAGCTCAGGACAGACTCTGAACACTGAAGCTTTCTTT. This translates into CASSSGQTLNTEAFF.

V usage is TRBV11-2 and J usage is TRBJ2-2; TRBD2 matches at 7 bases. The germline V gene has CDR1 SGHAT and CDR2 FQNNGV. The CDR3 totals 16 residues. Trimming at V came to 6 bases and at J to 3 bases, leaving 10 bases not matched to a gene. Here the CDR3 DNA reads TGTGCCAGCAGACCAATGACTAGCTTGTACACCGGGGAGCTGTTTTTT. It codes for CASRPMTSLYTGELFF.

To note about this clone: Mismatch with germline at one junction end may stem from a read error. The chain couples TRBV11-1 to TRBJ2-1, with D unresolved. The CDR3 has 15 residues. Per the germline V gene, CDR1 is SGHAT and CDR2 is FQDESV (reference sequence). The CDR3 coding sequence is TGTGCCACCAGCCTCTCACCCACTCGGAACAATGAGCAGTTCTTC. It translates to CATSLSPTRNNEQFF.

V usage is TRBV4-2 and J usage is TRBJ2-3, with a possible D match to TRBD2 (6 bases). Germline V gene data show CDR1 as LGHNA and CDR2 as YNFKEQ. V lost 7 bases, J lost 3 bases, and 20 bases lay in between. The CDR3 contains 16 residues. The CDR3 bases are TGTGCCAGCAAGATAGCGGATACATCAGGGACAGATACGCAGTATTTT. Its translation is CASKIADTSGTDTQYF.

This clone was found a few times. The J gene is TRBJ1-5, the V gene TRBV10-3; D is unresolved. Trimming cost V 6 bases and J 1 base, with 10 bases left between them. The CDR3 consists of 14 residues. The germline CDR1 and CDR2 sequences are ENHRY and SYGVKD. The CDR3 here is CAISPGESNQPQHF. The CDR3 DNA reads TGTGCCATCAGCCCAGGCGAGAGCAATCAGCCCCAGCATTTT.

The chain links TRBV4-2 to TRBJ2-7; 8 bases agree with TRBD2. The length of the CDR3 is 15 residues. Per germline, CDR1 LGHNA and CDR2 YNFKEQ. Trimming at V came to 1 base and at J to 1 base, leaving 3 bases not matched to a gene. The CDR3: CASSQVQRESYEQYF. The DNA for the CDR3 is TGTGCCAGCAGCCAAGTGCAGCGGGAGTCCTACGAGCAGTACTTC.

The genes are TRBV9 and TRBJ2-7, with D possibly called TRBD1 or TRBD2 (5 bases each). CDR1 and CDR2 from the germline V gene are SGDLS and YYNGEE. The CDR3 contains 14 residues. The ends were cut back, 3 bases at V and 4 bases at J, with 14 bases in the middle. CDR3 residues: CASSGRDGRYEQYF. The CDR3 DNA follows: TGTGCCAGCAGCGGCCGGGACGGCCGTTACGAGCAGTACTTC.

The CDR3 protein is CASSGGSNQPQHF. CDR3 in DNA: TGCGCCAGCTCGGGGGGAAGCAATCAGCCCCAGCATTTT. The rearrangement uses TRBV10-2 and TRBJ1-5, with D possibly matching TRBD1 (5 bases). The CDR3 spans 13 residues. CDR1 WSHSY and CDR2 SAAADI come from the germline V gene. Trimming removed 8 bases from V and 1 base from J, with 9 bases in between.

This chain links TRBV10-3 with TRBJ1-2, with D possibly TRBD1 on 5 matching bases. The germline gives CDR1 ENHRY, CDR2 SYGVKD. Trimming shortened V by 6 bases and J by 4 bases, and 15 bases separated the two germline ends. The CDR3 has 14 amino acids. CDR3: CAIRASGGGYGYTF. As DNA, the CDR3 is TGTGCCATCAGGGCCTCGGGGGGGGGCTATGGCTACACCTTC.

Here the CDR3 reads CASSPGTGGGTEAFF. Written as DNA, the CDR3 is TGTGCCAGCAGTCCCGGGACAGGGGGAGGGACTGAAGCTTTCTTT. The V call is TRBV6-5, the J call TRBJ1-1; 11 bases fit TRBD1. V was clipped by 5 bases and J by 5 bases; unmatched bases: 7. Per the germline V gene, CDR1 is MNHEY and CDR2 is SVGAGI. The CDR3 consists of 15 residues.